The 8 T cell receptor beta chains below all came from one sample that was sequenced in a study of response to subunit inactivated influenza vaccine. TCRdb reanalysed the RT-PCR reads using MiXCR and keeps one entry per CDR3 protein. The sample lists about 520,000 distinct CDR3 sequences; 25% were seen once. The input for sequencing was CD4+ T cells sorted from PBMCs, taken roughly 5 days after vaccination. The origin of the receptors is a man in his fifties or sixties who received an inactivated influenza vaccine.

A few counts support this clonotype. The V and J genes are TRBV29-1 and TRBJ2-1; D may be TRBD1 or TRBD2 (5 bases each). CDR1 and CDR2 from the germline V gene are SQVTM and ANQGSEA. This CDR3 comprises 11 residues. V gave up 7 bases and J gave up 4 bases, with 8 bases separating them. The CDR3 here is CSGDVYNEQFF. The CDR3, as DNA: TGCAGCGGGGACGTTTACAATGAGCAGTTCTTC.

The rearrangement uses TRBV7-2 and TRBJ2-1; D uncertain. Germline V CDR1 and CDR2: SGHTA, FQGNSA. This CDR3 has 14 amino acids. V was shortened by 2 bases and J by 10 bases, with 15 bases between the two germline ends. The CDR3 DNA sequence: TGTGCCAGCAGCTTACGTCGGTCGGGTGGGGAGCAGTTCTTC. Protein: CASSLRRSGGEQFF.

This clonotype was counted only a few times. The rearrangement joins TRBV5-1 to TRBJ2-3, with unresolved D. Trimming took 4 bases from V and 5 from J, leaving 17 bases between them. The CDR3 length is 15 residues. Germline CDR1 is SGHRS and CDR2 is YFSETQ. CDR3 in DNA: TGCGCCAGCAGCCTTTCTAGTTTCTTCAAAGATACGCAGTATTTT. Amino acid sequence: CASSLSSFFKDTQYF.

This clonotype was seen a few times. V is TRBV4-2 and J is TRBJ2-7; no definite D call. The CDR3 runs to 16 residues. Per the germline V gene, CDR1 is LGHNA and CDR2 is YNFKEQ. V lost 4 bases, J lost 5 bases, and 21 bases lay in between. Here the CDR3 reads CASSRRTKPGVDEQYF. The CDR3 nucleotides read TGTGCCAGCAGCCGACGCACAAAGCCCGGTGTCGACGAGCAGTACTTC.

Only a few counts were recorded for this clonotype. This chain joins TRBV27 and TRBJ2-1, with 12 bases lining up with TRBD2. Germline V gene data show CDR1 as MNHEY and CDR2 as SMNVEV (reference sequence). The trim removed 6 bases at V and 2 bases at J, leaving 11 bases unmatched. This CDR3 region has 18 residues. The CDR3 DNA reads TGTGCCAGCAGGAGAGATTTCGGGACTAGCGGGCCCTACAATGAGCAGTTCTTC. Translated: CASRRDFGTSGPYNEQFF.

Many counts were recorded for this clonotype. This chain uses TRBV12-3 or TRBV12-4 with TRBJ2-7; D is possibly TRBD2 (5 bases). The CDR3 is 14 amino acids. The V gene lost 3 bases and the J gene lost 3 bases, with 12 bases spanning the gap. The chain's CDR3 is CASSFEGRIYEQYF. CDR3 DNA sequence: TGTGCCAGCAGTTTCGAGGGAAGGATCTACGAGCAGTACTTC.

This clonotype was counted between two and nine times. The V call is TRBV19, the J call TRBJ2-1; D possibly uses TRBD1 or TRBD2 (5 bases each). The CDR3 contains 16 residues. Trimming cost V 6 bases and J 7 bases, with 22 bases left between them. Germline V gene lookup returns CDR1 LNHDA and CDR2 SQIVND (reference sequence). The CDR3 DNA is TGTGCCAGTAGGAGAAGGGGAGACATTCCGATTAATGAGCAGTTCTTC. Translated, it gives CASRRRGDIPINEQFF.

The V call is TRBV20-1, the J call TRBJ2-1; D not certain. Deletions cut 0 bases from V and 12 bases from J, with 12 bases between. The CDR3 contains 12 residues. CDR1 is DFQATT and CDR2 is SNEGSKA in the germline V gene (reference sequence). The CDR3 here is CSARDSGVRQFF. CDR3 nucleotides: TGCAGTGCTAGAGATAGTGGGGTGCGGCAGTTCTTC.